This T cell receptor beta chain was recovered during a study of regulatory T cells in long-lasting Graves disease. In the case of this clonotype: The antigen is not known.

Time point of the sample: persistent/refractory GD, antithyroid drugs over 5 years with positive TRAb. RNA from PBMCs was the source of the TCR library. Assembly of TCR beta libraries relied on iRepertoire HTBI primers together with Arm-PCR of CDR3 regions. Using its own MiXCR run on the multiplex PCR reads, TCRdb lists one record per CDR3 protein. The data contain about 660,000 distinct CDR3 sequences, 25% to 35% of them singletons. Germline CDR1 is LGHDT and CDR2 is YNNKEL (reference sequence). V was cut by 2 bases and J by 5 bases, with 6 bases left in between. The CDR3 covers 12 residues. Study observations and caveats: Under persistent disease, TRBV28, TRBJ1-2 and TRBJ2-5 were used preferentially. A greater number of public clonotypes (2,741) was shared by persistent patients than by new patients (approximately 910). Graves' patients with persistent disease showed TCR diversity lower than patients newly diagnosed.

The rearrangement joins TRBV3-1 to TRBJ2-5; D unresolved. This specimen consisted of peripheral blood mononuclear cells (PBMCs), obtained when the disease was refractory, from a patient treated with antithyroid drugs. This TCR derives from a female donor with Graves disease. The CDR3 region has the DNA TGTGCCAGCAGCCAACAGTCCGAGACCCAGTACTTC. It specifies CASSQQSETQYF.